These 17 T cell receptor beta chains came from one sample sequenced in a study of CD8+ T cells in alopecia areata. Extraction and reverse transcription of RNA yielded cDNA as the sequencing template. Libraries were prepared by immunoSEQ multiplex PCR; TCRdb keeps only in-frame clonotypes and omits some of them. The sample includes 130,000 to 150,000 clones, 87% of them seen just once. This specimen was CD8+ T cells sorted from blood, taken at week 0. The receptors shown here come from a human donor with alopecia areata.

The chain employs TRBV4-1 and TRBJ2-7; 8 nucleotides line up with TRBD2. Germline CDR1 MGHRA, CDR2 YSYEKL. There are 15 residues in the CDR3. V trimming: 0 bases; J trimming: 3 bases; junction bases outside the gene matches: 4. CDR3 in DNA: TGCGCCAGCAGCCAAGAAGGGCTAGCGGGCTACGAGCAGTACTTC. This codes for CASSQEGLAGYEQYF.

This chain connects TRBV4-2 to TRBJ2-7; 9 nucleotides match TRBD2. After removal of 4 bases from V and 4 bases from J, the junction contained 8 bases not matched to a gene. This CDR3 has 15 residues. The V gene's germline CDR1 is LGHNA and CDR2 YNFKEQ. The CDR3 sequence: CASSLPGLALYEQYF. CDR3 DNA sequence: TGTGCCAGCAGCCTGCCCGGACTAGCGTTGTACGAGCAGTACTTC.

This clone was seen a single time. The chain joins TRBV27 to TRBJ1-3; tentative D call: TRBD1 (6 bases). Per the germline V gene, CDR1 is MNHEY and CDR2 is SMNVEV (reference sequence). V was pared by 2 bases and J by 4 bases, with 9 bases between. This CDR3 comprises 14 residues. The CDR3 region has the DNA TGTGCCAGCAGTTTAGGGGGCGCCGGAAACACCATATATTTT. Translated, it gives CASSLGGAGNTIYF.

CDR3 residues: CASGLGPGLRNTEAFF. Written as DNA, the CDR3 is TGTGCTAGTGGTTTGGGACCGGGACTCCGGAACACTGAAGCTTTCTTT. This rearrangement joins TRBV12-5 to TRBJ1-1; D might be TRBD1 (5 bases). This CDR3 is built from 16 residues. V gave up 1 base and J gave up 1 base, with 13 bases separating them. CDR1 LGHNT and CDR2 FRNRAP come from the germline V gene.

The chain carries TRBV28 and TRBJ2-3; a possible D gene is TRBD1 (5 bases). Germline assignment: CDR1 MDHEN and CDR2 SYDVKM. This CDR3 has 13 amino acids. Trimming took off 5 bases at V and 4 bases at J, with 10 bases between the two ends. The CDR3 spells CASSPLRADTQYF. The CDR3 DNA reads TGTGCCAGCAGTCCCCTCAGGGCAGATACGCAGTATTTT.

The rearrangement joins TRBV9 to TRBJ2-2, with D unresolved. The CDR3 is 11 residues long. Germline V gene lookup returns CDR1 SGDLS and CDR2 YYNGEE. The V end was cut by 5 bases, the J end by 6 bases, with 5 bases between. CDR3 coding DNA: TGTGCCAGCAGTTCTTCCGGGGAGCTGTTTTTT. It encodes CASSSSGELFF.

The chain combines TRBV6-6 with TRBJ2-5, with a weak D call TRBD2 (5 bases). The CDR3 is 13 amino acids. CDR1 is MNHNY and CDR2 is SVGAGI in the germline V gene (reference sequence). V lost 10 bases, J lost 3 bases, and 15 bases lay in between. Here the CDR3 reads CATLTGLEETQYF. The DNA of the CDR3 is TGTGCCACCCTAACGGGGTTGGAAGAGACCCAGTACTTC.

The chain couples TRBV5-5 to TRBJ2-3; 7 positions agree with TRBD1. The CDR3 consists of 16 residues. Germline V CDR1 and CDR2: SGHKS, YYEKEE (reference sequence). The ends lost 3 bases at V and 2 bases at J; junction bases unmatched: 9. CDR3 residues: CASSYARDSITDTQYF. The CDR3 DNA reads TGTGCCAGCAGCTATGCCCGGGACAGTATCACAGATACGCAGTATTTT.

This clone has only a few counts. This rearrangement joins TRBV7-3 to TRBJ2-5, with D possibly being TRBD2 (5 bases). V was pared by 5 bases and J by 4 bases, with 20 bases between. The CDR3 runs to 16 residues. Germline V gene sequence: CDR1 SGHTA, CDR2 FQGTGA. The CDR3 region has the DNA TGTGCCAGCAGCCCGGGCCTCCGGGTCGGGGTAGAGACCCAGTACTTC. This codes for CASSPGLRVGVETQYF.

J is TRBJ2-7 and V is TRBV7-2, with TRBD2 identical over 7 bases. V shed 2 bases and J 3 bases; nucleotides not matched to a gene: 4. The CDR3 loop spans 14 amino acids. From germline, CDR1 is SGHTA and CDR2 FQGNSA. In DNA form, the CDR3 reads TGTGCCAGCAGCTTATTCGGGGGGAGCTACGAGCAGTACTTC. Encoded protein: CASSLFGGSYEQYF.

This chain links TRBV2 with TRBJ2-7; 9 bases fit TRBD1. Germline V gene sequence: CDR1 SNHLY, CDR2 FYNNEI. Germline trimming cut 10 bases from V and 2 bases from J; bases unmatched to any gene: 6. The CDR3 spans 13 residues. The CDR3 nucleotides read TGTGCCACCGTGGACAGGGGCGCCTACGAGCAGTACTTC. Protein: CATVDRGAYEQYF.

This chain uses TRBV9 with TRBJ1-5; no firm D call. Trimming cost V 0 bases and J 0 bases, with 7 bases left between them. Germline loops: CDR1 SGDLS, CDR2 YYNGEE. CDR3 size: 15 residues. This CDR3 reads CASSVGLGSNQPQHF. The CDR3 coding sequence is TGTGCCAGCAGCGTAGGGTTAGGTAGCAATCAGCCCCAGCATTTT. Looking up the rest from reference TRBV9 and TRBJ1-5 gives the full variable domain: DSGVTQTPKHLITATGQRVTLRCSPRSGDLSVYWYQQSLDQGLQFLIQYYNGEERAKGNILERFSAQQFPDLHSELNLSSLELGDSALYFCASSVGLGSNQPQHFGDGTRLSIL.

This clone was seen a single time. J is TRBJ2-1 and V is TRBV5-1; the match to TRBD2 covers 15 bases. Germline V gene sequence: CDR1 SGHRS, CDR2 YFSETQ. V was clipped by 2 bases and J by 6 bases; unmatched bases: 9. This CDR3 has 18 residues. CDR3 residues: CASSFLGLAGGLVNEQFF. DNA for the CDR3: TGCGCCAGCAGCTTCCTCGGACTAGCGGGGGGGTTGGTCAATGAGCAGTTCTTC.

This clone was observed a handful of times. J is TRBJ2-1 and V is TRBV27, with no clear D. Between the trimmed V and J ends, which lost 8 bases and 4 bases, there was a span of 15 bases. Germline-derived CDR1 and CDR2 are MNHEY and SMNVEV (reference sequence). The CDR3 has 14 residues. CDR3 amino acids: CASAVLDQYNEQFF. The CDR3 bases are TGTGCCAGCGCCGTGTTGGACCAATACAATGAGCAGTTCTTC.

The chain combines TRBV1 with TRBJ2-7. TRBV1 is an annotated pseudogene. The CDR3 is 15 amino acids. The CDR3 region is CTSSQAGPPAYEQYF. The CDR3 DNA reads TGCACCAGCAGCCAAGCCGGGCCCCCAGCCTACGAGCAGTACTTC.

This sequence joins TRBV7-6 and TRBJ2-3, with 9 bases lining up with TRBD2. The CDR3 is made up of 17 amino acids. The germline CDR1 and CDR2 sequences are SGHVS and FNYEAQ. V was clipped by 5 bases and J by 2 bases; unmatched bases: 11. The CDR3 is CASSQGWLAGNTDTQYF. The CDR3 bases are TGTGCCAGCAGCCAGGGGTGGCTAGCGGGGAACACAGATACGCAGTATTTT.

The J gene is TRBJ1-5, the V gene TRBV5-6; 9 nucleotides line up with TRBD1. V gave up 1 base and J gave up 4 bases; unmatched junction bases: 9. The CDR3 has 17 amino acids. Germline-derived CDR1 and CDR2 are SGHDT and YYEEEE. In nucleotides, the CDR3 is TGTGCCAGCAGCTTGAATGGTGGGACAGGGATGAATCAGCCCCAGCATTTT. This sequence encodes CASSLNGGTGMNQPQHF.